This TCR beta chain was captured in a study of T cells in Graves' hyperthyroidism and ophthalmopathy. Template material for amplifying TCR beta CDR3 regions consisted of RNA transcripts. With the HTBI primer set, the TCR CDR3 went through a first round of RT-PCR. TCRdb called the multiplex PCR reads again in MiXCR, with one record for every CDR3 protein. The sample includes 500,000 or so distinct CDR3 sequences, roughly 18% seen only once; the top ten take roughly 18%. Per germline, CDR1 MNHNS and CDR2 SASEGT. The CDR3 runs to 15 residues. V lost 8 bases to trimming and J lost 0 bases, with 14 bases between them.

This rearrangement joins TRBV6-1 to TRBJ1-3; D is unclear. The sequenced sample consisted of blood. The source of this sequence is a woman aged 18-29 years with Graves' ophthalmopathy. CDR3 protein: CASLTGPLSGNTIYF. Written as DNA, the CDR3 is TGTGCCAGCCTCACGGGCCCCCTCTCTGGAAACACCATATATTTT.